The text below deals with one T cell receptor beta chain. This clonotype was observed a few times. It lacks a known antigen. No per-base quality is available; no much larger clone lies one base away. The data are from a study of T cell repertoires in cytomegalovirus infection (dated by TCRdb to between 2018 and 2020). At the level of the whole study: Alongside well-studied HLA-B-restricted epitopes, the peptide stimulations were aimed at recently identified HLA-C-restricted CMV epitopes, whose presentation resists viral immunomodulation. The HLA type of each donor mattered for the analysis, because public TCR beta signatures pointed to carriage of CMV infection along with the matching HLA type.

The sample's treatment or condition label, decoded: in vitro stimulation with specific CMV peptide epitopes to enrich CMV-specific T cells. Overall study results and their limits: Carriers of CMV infection plus the relevant HLA type were discriminated by the cumulative frequency of public TCR beta family members in the study cohort and in an independent roughly 370-donor cohort. The ex vivo response was dominated by HLA-C-restricted CMV-specific TCR beta clonotypes, which also provided the single most frequent clonotype in two of eight donors.

CDR3 length: 13 amino acids, cysteine to phenylalanine. The entry retains the CDR3 DNA only, 39 bases that are in frame from base 1. CDR1 and CDR2, looked up from the germline V gene, are MRHNA and SNTAGT. The V and J ends are trimmed by 3 bases and 4 bases, leaving 9 bases between them. Sequencing instrument: Illumina HiSeq 1500. TCRdb itself trimmed the public reads at Q25 with fastp, ran MiXCR and retained productive beta chains. Entries are consolidated by CDR3 protein sequence, retaining the most common genes and DNA. This sample comprises about a million distinct CDR3 sequences, less than 40% of them detected only once. Roughly 13% of the sample comes from the top ten.

The sample in question was cultured CD8+ T cells from PBMCs, obtained from culture after CMV antigen stimulation. The receptor was derived from a human donor in good health (CMV status not recorded). Some clones in this sample may be carry-over from other donors' samples. The chain links TRBV6-4 with TRBJ2-5, with the D call perhaps TRBD1 or TRBD2, as 5 bases match in each case. The CDR3 reads CASSDTRGETQYF. The nucleotide sequence reads as follows: TGTGCCAGCAGTGATACTAGGGGAGAGACCCAGTACTTC.